This TCR beta chain originates from a study of low-dose radiotherapy and immunotherapy resistance in tumors. Using a constant-region primer together with a V-primer adapter, TCRs were subjected to around 20 PCR cycles of amplification. TCRdb redid the calling of the reads with MiXCR, one entry per CDR3 protein. The table records about 50,000 distinct CDR3 sequences, about 10% of them present only once. The germline V and J ends were trimmed by 5 bases and 4 bases, with 14 bases remaining between them. The CDR3 sequence is 14 residues long. The germline V gene encodes CDR1 KGHSH and CDR2 LQKENI. In this sample, this clonotype turned up many times. The time point: before trial treatment. Donors received a regimen that comprised nivolumab, ipilimumab, aspirin, low-dose cyclophosphamide and low-dose radiotherapy. Advanced solid tumors lacking tumor-infiltrating lymphocytes characterized eligible patients.

The J gene is TRBJ2-5, the V gene TRBV18; TRBD1 might be the D (6 bases). The material sequenced was PBMCs, taken before treatment. The clonotype was recovered from a female donor with ovarian cancer. CDR3 protein: CASSYRETGETQYF. Written as DNA, the CDR3 is TGTGCCAGCTCATACAGGGAGACGGGAGAGACCCAGTACTTC.